This is a list of T cell receptor beta chains from one sample in a study of CD4 T cells in relation to SARS-CoV-2 and coronaviruses. The repertoire was sequenced with immunoSEQ multiplex PCR; TCRdb's copy has only in-frame clones and lacks some. The table lists about 19,000 clones, over 70% of them singletons. No antigen is known for these receptors. Sequenced input: CD4+ T cells from PBMCs, cultured in vitro. Receptors originate from a human donor in good health. Both conserved end residues are part of each CDR3. D genes are given only for firm matches. Size is stated for part of the rows, as once, few or many counts, or as a class when the clone is expanded.

J gene | clone size | V gene | D gene | CDR3 DNA | CDR3 protein
TRBJ1-5 | NA | TRBV27 | NA | TGTGCCAGCAGTTCCCTGGGCGGGGGCAATCAGCCCCAGCATTTT | CASSSLGGGNQPQHF
TRBJ1-4 | NA | TRBV4-1 | NA | TGCGCCAGCAGTCACCGGGACAAGGCCCTCTCTAATGAAAAACTGTTTTTT | CASSHRDKALSNEKLFF
TRBJ2-1 | NA | TRBV5-1 | NA | TGCGCCAGCAGCCCACGACAGAACTACAATGAGCAGTTCTTC | CASSPRQNYNEQFF
TRBJ2-1 | NA | TRBV7-6 | NA | TGTGCCAGCAGCCCTCGGGTGTGGGATGAGCAGTTCTTC | CASSPRVWDEQFF
TRBJ1-1 | few | TRBV7-8 | NA | TGTGCCAGCAGCCATCCGAACACTGAAGCTTTCTTT | CASSHPNTEAFF
TRBJ2-5 | once | TRBV28 | NA | TGTGCCAGCAGCGAAGGAGGGACTACAGGGAAAGAGACCCAGTACTTC | CASSEGGTTGKETQYF
TRBJ2-7 | NA | TRBV6-1 | NA | TGTGCCAGCAGTGAAAGCTGGGGCGCGGCCTACGAGCAGTACTTC | CASSESWGAAYEQYF
TRBJ2-3 | NA | TRBV19 | NA | TGTGCCAGTAGTATCGGACAGAAGACGCAGTATTTT | CASSIGQKTQYF
TRBJ1-2 | NA | TRBV29-1 | NA | TGCAGCGTGGCCCCCCGTAGGGATGGGAATGGAGGCTACACCTTC | CSVAPRRDGNGGYTF
TRBJ1-2 | NA | TRBV30 | TRBD1 | TGTGCCTGGGGGACAGGCTATGGCTACACCTTC | CAWGTGYGYTF
TRBJ2-5 | NA | TRBV9 | TRBD1 | TGTGCCAGCACAAACAGGGACAGCCAAGAGACCCAGTACTTC | CASTNRDSQETQYF
TRBJ1-1 | NA | TRBV5-1 | TRBD1 | TGCGCCAGCAGCCTCCGAGGACAGGGGGCTGGGAACACTGAAGCTTTCTTT | CASSLRGQGAGNTEAFF
TRBJ2-2 | NA | TRBV7-2 | TRBD1 | TGTGCCAGCAGAGGGCGACAGGGTACTTCGGCCGGGGAGCTGTTTTTT | CASRGRQGTSAGELFF
TRBJ2-5 | NA | TRBV30 | NA | TGTGCCTGGAGTATCCCAGCGGTCCAAGAGACCCAGTACTTC | CAWSIPAVQETQYF
TRBJ1-1 | NA | TRBV6-2/TRBV6-3 | NA | TGTGCCAGCAGTTATCAAAAATCCGACACTGAAGCTTTCTTT | CASSYQKSDTEAFF
TRBJ2-7 | NA | TRBV5-6 | NA | TGTGCCAGCACCCACCCCCGGGATAAGGCCTCCTACGAGCAGTACTTC | CASTHPRDKASYEQYF
TRBJ2-3 | NA | TRBV20-1 | NA | TGCAGTGCTAGTGAGGGGGGCGGGGCAGATACGCAGTATTTT | CSASEGGGADTQYF
TRBJ1-5 | NA | TRBV7-8 | TRBD1 | TGTGCCAGCAGCAATACAGGGGATCAGCCCCAGCATTTT | CASSNTGDQPQHF
TRBJ1-1 | few | TRBV4-1 | TRBD1 | TGCGCCAGCAGCCCGGGACAGGGGGTGAACACTGAAGCTTTCTTT | CASSPGQGVNTEAFF
TRBJ2-7 | NA | TRBV7-2 | TRBD1 | TGTGCCAGCAGTTCAATTACAGGGGGCCACGAGCAGTACTTC | CASSSITGGHEQYF
TRBJ1-1 | NA | TRBV19 | NA | TGTGCCAGTAGTATAGACTGGATAACTGAAGCTTTCTTT | CASSIDWITEAFF
TRBJ2-7 | NA | TRBV3-1/TRBV3-2 | NA | TGTGCCAGCAGCGGGGATGGGAGGAAGGGCGAGCAGTACTTC | CASSGDGRKGEQYF
TRBJ2-3 | NA | TRBV7-9 | NA | TGTGCCAGCAGCTGGGGCGGAGGGGGTACAGATACGCAGTATTTT | CASSWGGGGTDTQYF
TRBJ1-2 | NA | TRBV2 | TRBD1 | TGTGCCAGCAGTGAAGCGCGGACAGGGGGTGGCTACACCTTC | CASSEARTGGGYTF
TRBJ2-2 | few | TRBV30 | NA | TGTGCCTGGGGCCAAGGCACCGGGGAGCTGTTTTTT | CAWGQGTGELFF
TRBJ2-1 | NA | TRBV3-1/TRBV3-2 | NA | TGTGCCAGCAGCCAAGATCTGTCTTCGCGCAATGAGCAGTTCTTC | CASSQDLSSRNEQFF
TRBJ1-4 | NA | TRBV12-1 | NA | TGTGCCAGCACCGGAGGGTTTGGTGAAAAACTGTTTTTT | CASTGGFGEKLFF
TRBJ2-2 | NA | TRBV19 | TRBD2 | TGTGCCAGTAGTGGGGGACTAGCGGGGGGGGCCGGGGAGCTGTTTTTT | CASSGGLAGGAGELFF
TRBJ1-5 | NA | TRBV10-3 | NA | TGTGCCATCAGTGAGGAAATTAGCCAGCCCCAGCATTTT | CAISEEISQPQHF
TRBJ2-1 | NA | TRBV12-3/TRBV12-4 | NA | TGTGCCAGCAGTTTGGGTAGAAGTGGTGAGCAGTTCTTC | CASSLGRSGEQFF
TRBJ2-5 | NA | TRBV7-9 | TRBD2 | TGTGCCAGCAGCTTAGCGCTTAGGACTAGAGGGTCGGAGACCCAGTACTTC | CASSLALRTRGSETQYF
TRBJ1-2 | NA | TRBV7-2 | NA | TGTGCCAGCAGCGCCACAGGCTATGGCTACACCTTC | CASSATGYGYTF
TRBJ2-3 | NA | TRBV5-1 | NA | TGCGCCAGCAGCTTGGTACGGGGGATAAGCACAGATACGCAGTATTTT | CASSLVRGISTDTQYF
TRBJ2-7 | NA | TRBV6-5 | NA | TGTGCCAGCAGCGCGACAGCGACCTACGAGCAGTACTTC | CASSATATYEQYF
TRBJ2-6 | NA | TRBV5-1 | NA | TGCGCCAGCAGCTTGCGGGGCGCTGGGGCCAACGTCCTGACTTTC | CASSLRGAGANVLTF
TRBJ1-1 | NA | TRBV6-2/TRBV6-3 | NA | TGTGCCAGCAGTTATGGGGAGAGGACCGAGGGCACTGAAGCTTTCTTT | CASSYGERTEGTEAFF
TRBJ2-5 | NA | TRBV5-1 | TRBD1 | TGCGCCAGCAGCACCGGGACAGGAGTACAAGAGACCCAGTACTTC | CASSTGTGVQETQYF
TRBJ1-1 | NA | TRBV5-1 | NA | TGCGCCAGCAGCTTGGGACATATAAGGAACACTGAAGCTTTCTTT | CASSLGHIRNTEAFF
TRBJ1-5 | NA | TRBV28 | TRBD1 | TGTGCCAGCAGCCCCTCAGGGGGCTTCAATCAGCCCCAGCATTTT | CASSPSGGFNQPQHF
TRBJ2-2 | NA | TRBV5-5 | TRBD2 | TGTGCCAGCAGCTTGGCCGTCGGGGGGGGCCGGACCGGGGAGCTGTTTTTT | CASSLAVGGGRTGELFF
TRBJ2-3 | NA | TRBV29-1 | TRBD2 | TGCAGCGTTGGGACACCGAGACTAGCGGGAGGGGGAGATACGCAGTATTTT | CSVGTPRLAGGGDTQYF
TRBJ2-3 | NA | TRBV11-2 | NA | TGTGCCAGCAGCCTCTCCTCCGGATTTGCAGATACGCAGTATTTT | CASSLSSGFADTQYF
TRBJ1-4 | NA | TRBV5-6 | NA | TGTGCCAGCAGCTTGGGGGAGGCTGGGACAAAGTATGAAAAACTGTTTTTT | CASSLGEAGTKYEKLFF
TRBJ2-1 | NA | TRBV5-1 | NA | TGCGCCAGCAGCTTGGCCGTGACAGTGAGCTCCTACAATGAGCAGTTCTTC | CASSLAVTVSSYNEQFF
TRBJ2-7 | NA | TRBV9 | TRBD1 | TGTGCCAGCAGCTCTTCTGGGACAGGGGTCTACGAGCAGTACTTC | CASSSSGTGVYEQYF
TRBJ1-2 | few | TRBV6-2/TRBV6-3 | NA | TGTGCCAGCAGTCAAAAACGCCTTCAGGGTCTTTACTATGGCTACACCTTC | CASSQKRLQGLYYGYTF
TRBJ1-1 | NA | TRBV7-9 | NA | TGTGCCAGCAGCGCTAGGGGGGACGGCGGGGGCACTGAAGCTTTCTTT | CASSARGDGGGTEAFF
TRBJ1-4 | NA | TRBV6-5 | NA | TGTGCCAGCAGGGGAGGGGATCTTGCGGGAGAAAAACTGTTTTTT | CASRGGDLAGEKLFF
TRBJ2-5 | NA | TRBV18 | TRBD2 | TGTGCCAGCTCAGGGACTAAACAAGAGACCCAGTACTTC | CASSGTKQETQYF
TRBJ1-5 | NA | TRBV5-8 | NA | TGTGCCAGCAGCTTGGGGACCGGGGTTAGCAATCAGCCCCAGCATTTT | CASSLGTGVSNQPQHF
TRBJ2-7 | NA | TRBV11-2 | TRBD2 | TGTGCCAGCAGCCCCTTAGCGGGAGCAGGAGAGCAGTACTTC | CASSPLAGAGEQYF